This T cell receptor beta chain was recorded in a study of OX40 agonist ivuxolimab in advanced cancers. Germline V gene lookup returns CDR1 MDHEN and CDR2 SYDVKM. CDR3 length equals 19 residues. The V and J ends lost 6 bases and 1 base, in that order; junction bases with no gene match: 15. Assay used: immunoSEQ multiplex PCR; TCRdb lists only in-frame clones, some missing. The table has 50,000 or so clones, around 84% seen once. This sequence was found in an adult with an advanced solid tumor such as melanoma, head and neck, liver or kidney cancer. The sequenced sample was CD4+ or CD8+ T cells sorted from blood, obtained in a trial of the OX40 agonist ivuxolimab. V gene TRBV28 combines with J gene TRBJ1-3, with 10 bases fitting TRBD1. CDR3: CASRPLGTGAASSGNTIYF. CDR3 coding DNA: TGTGCCAGCAGACCGCTTGGGACAGGGGCCGCGAGTTCTGGAAACACCATATATTTT.